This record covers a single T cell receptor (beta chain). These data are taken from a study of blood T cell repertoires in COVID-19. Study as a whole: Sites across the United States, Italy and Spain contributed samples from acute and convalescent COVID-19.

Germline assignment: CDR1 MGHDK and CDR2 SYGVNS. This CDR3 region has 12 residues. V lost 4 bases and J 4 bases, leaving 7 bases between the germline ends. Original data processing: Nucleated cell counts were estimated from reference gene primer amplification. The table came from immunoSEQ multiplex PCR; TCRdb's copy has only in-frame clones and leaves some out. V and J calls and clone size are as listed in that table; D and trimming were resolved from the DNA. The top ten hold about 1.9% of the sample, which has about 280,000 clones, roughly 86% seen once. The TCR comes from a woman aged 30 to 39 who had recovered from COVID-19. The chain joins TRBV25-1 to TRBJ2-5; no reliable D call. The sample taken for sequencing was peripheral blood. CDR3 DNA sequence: TGTGCCAGCAGTGTTAGAGGAGAGACCCAGTACTTC. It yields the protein CASSVRGETQYF. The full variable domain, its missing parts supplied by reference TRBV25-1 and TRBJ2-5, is EADIYQTPRYLVIGTGKKITLECSQTMGHDKMYWYQQDPGMELHLIHYSYGVNSTEKGDLSSESTVSRIRTEHFPLTLESARPSHTSQYLCASSVRGETQYFGPGTRLLVL.